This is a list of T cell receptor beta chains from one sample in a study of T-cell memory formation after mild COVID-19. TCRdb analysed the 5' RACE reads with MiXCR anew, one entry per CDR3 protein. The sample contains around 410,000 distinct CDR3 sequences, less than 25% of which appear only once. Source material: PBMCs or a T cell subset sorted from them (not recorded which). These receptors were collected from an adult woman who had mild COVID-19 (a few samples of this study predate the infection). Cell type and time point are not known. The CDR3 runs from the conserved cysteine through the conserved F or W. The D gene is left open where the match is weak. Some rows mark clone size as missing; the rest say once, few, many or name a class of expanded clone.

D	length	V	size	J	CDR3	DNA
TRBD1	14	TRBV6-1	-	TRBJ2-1	CASSKGASYNEQFF	TGTGCCAGCAGCAAGGGGGCCTCCTACAATGAGCAGTTCTTC
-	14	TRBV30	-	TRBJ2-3	CAWEAGASTDTQYF	TGTGCCTGGGAAGCAGGGGCTAGCACAGATACGCAGTATTTT
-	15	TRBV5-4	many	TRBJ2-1	CASSLGGAGYNEQFF	TGTGCCAGCAGCTTGGGCGGGGCAGGGTACAATGAGCAGTTCTTC
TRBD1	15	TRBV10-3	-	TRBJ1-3	CAISDPGGSGNTIYF	TGTGCCATCAGCGACCCAGGGGGCTCTGGAAACACCATATATTTT
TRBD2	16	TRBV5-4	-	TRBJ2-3	CASSPVLADGTDTQYF	TGTGCCAGCAGCCCGGTGCTAGCGGACGGCACAGATACGCAGTATTTT
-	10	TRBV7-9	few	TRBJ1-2	CASSPPRDTF	TGTGCCAGCAGCCCTCCCAGGGACACCTTC
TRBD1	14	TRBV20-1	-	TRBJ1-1	CSATTGGPGTEAFF	TGCAGTGCTACTACAGGGGGCCCTGGCACTGAAGCTTTCTTT
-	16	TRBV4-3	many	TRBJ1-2	CASSLAWSPGKHGYTF	TGCGCCAGCAGCCTGGCTTGGAGCCCTGGGAAGCATGGCTACACCTTC
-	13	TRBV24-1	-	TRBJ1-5	CATSDFSPGPQHF	TGTGCCACCAGTGATTTTAGTCCCGGGCCCCAGCATTTT
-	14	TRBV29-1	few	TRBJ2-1	CSALGGRPNNEQFF	TGCAGCGCCCTAGGCGGCCGACCGAATAATGAGCAGTTCTTC
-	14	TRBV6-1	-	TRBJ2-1	CASILSGPGNEQFF	TGTGCCAGCATACTATCGGGTCCGGGGAATGAGCAGTTCTTC
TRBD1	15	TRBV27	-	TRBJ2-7	CASSLSWDRAYEQYF	TGTGCCAGCAGTTTATCCTGGGACAGGGCCTACGAGCAGTACTTC
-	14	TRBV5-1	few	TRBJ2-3	CASSSLTAPDTQYF	TGCGCCAGCAGCTCTTTGACAGCCCCAGATACGCAGTATTTT
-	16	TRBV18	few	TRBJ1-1	CASSPLGGAVLAEAFF	TGTGCCAGCTCACCACTCGGCGGGGCCGTTCTCGCTGAAGCTTTCTTT
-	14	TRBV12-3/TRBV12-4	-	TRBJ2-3	CASSFGILTDTQYF	TGTGCCAGCAGTTTCGGGATTCTCACAGATACGCAGTATTTT
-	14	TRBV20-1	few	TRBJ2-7	CSAAEWEETYEQYF	TGCAGTGCTGCGGAGTGGGAAGAAACCTACGAGCAGTACTTC
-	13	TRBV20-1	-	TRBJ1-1	CSARTGQNTEAFF	TGCAGTGCTCGTACAGGACAGAACACTGAAGCTTTCTTT